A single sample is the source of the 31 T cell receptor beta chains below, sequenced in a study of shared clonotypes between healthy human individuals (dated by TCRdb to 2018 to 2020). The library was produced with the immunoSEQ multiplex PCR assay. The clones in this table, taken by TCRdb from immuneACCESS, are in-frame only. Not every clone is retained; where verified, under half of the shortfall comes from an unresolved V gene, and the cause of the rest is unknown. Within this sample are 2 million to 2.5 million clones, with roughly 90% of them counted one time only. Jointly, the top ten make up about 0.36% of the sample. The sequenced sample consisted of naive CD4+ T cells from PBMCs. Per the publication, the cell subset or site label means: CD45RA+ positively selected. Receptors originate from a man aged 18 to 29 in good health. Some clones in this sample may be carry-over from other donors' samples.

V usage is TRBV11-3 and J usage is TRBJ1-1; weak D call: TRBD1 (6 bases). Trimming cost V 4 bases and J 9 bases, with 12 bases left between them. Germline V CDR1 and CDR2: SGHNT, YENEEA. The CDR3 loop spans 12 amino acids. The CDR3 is CASSSSTGQAFF. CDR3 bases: TGTGCCAGCAGCTCGTCGACAGGCCAAGCTTTCTTT.

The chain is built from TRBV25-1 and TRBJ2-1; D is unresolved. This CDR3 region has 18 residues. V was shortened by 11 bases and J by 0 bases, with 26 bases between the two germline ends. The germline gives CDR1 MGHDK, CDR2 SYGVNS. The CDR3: CAPPGRERHNSSYNEQFF. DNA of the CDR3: TGTGCCCCGCCGGGTAGGGAACGGCATAACAGCTCCTACAATGAGCAGTTCTTC.

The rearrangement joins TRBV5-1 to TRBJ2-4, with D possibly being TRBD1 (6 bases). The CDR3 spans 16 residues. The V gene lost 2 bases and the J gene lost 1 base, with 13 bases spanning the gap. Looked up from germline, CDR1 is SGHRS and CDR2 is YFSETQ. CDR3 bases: TGCGCCAGCAGCTTTCCCGGGCAGGGGGCCAAAAACATTCAGTACTTC. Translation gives CASSFPGQGAKNIQYF.

The CDR3 DNA reads as TGTGCCAGCAGCGGGACCTGGGGAGAGACCCAGTACTTC. Translation: CASSGTWGETQYF. This chain links TRBV5-4 with TRBJ2-5; possibly TRBD1 or TRBD2 for D (5 bases each). The V gene's germline CDR1 is SGHNT and CDR2 YYREEE (reference sequence). This CDR3 is built from 13 residues. Trimming shortened V by 4 bases and J by 4 bases, and 11 bases separated the two germline ends.

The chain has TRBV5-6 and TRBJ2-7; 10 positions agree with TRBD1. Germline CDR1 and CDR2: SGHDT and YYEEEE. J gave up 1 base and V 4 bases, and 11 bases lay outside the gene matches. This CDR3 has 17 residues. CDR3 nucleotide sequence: TGTGCCAGCAGCGACTCGAGGACAGGGGGTTATTCCTACGAGCAGTACTTC. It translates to CASSDSRTGGYSYEQYF.

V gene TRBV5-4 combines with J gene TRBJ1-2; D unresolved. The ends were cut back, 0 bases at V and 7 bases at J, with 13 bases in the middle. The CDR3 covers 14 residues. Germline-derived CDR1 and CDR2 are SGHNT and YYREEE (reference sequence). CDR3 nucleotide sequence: TGTGCCAGCAGCTTGGCCGGGATCGAGGTTGGCTACACCTTC. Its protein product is CASSLAGIEVGYTF. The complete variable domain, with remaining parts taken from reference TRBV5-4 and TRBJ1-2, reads ETGVTQSPTHLIKTRGQQVTLRCSSQSGHNTVSWYQQALGQGPQFIFQYYREEENGRGNFPPRFSGLQFPNYSSELNVNALELDDSALYLCASSLAGIEVGYTFGSGTRLTVV.

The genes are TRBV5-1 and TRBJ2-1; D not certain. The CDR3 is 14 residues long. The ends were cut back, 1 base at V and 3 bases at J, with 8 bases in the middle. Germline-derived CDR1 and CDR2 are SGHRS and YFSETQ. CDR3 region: CASSLFVSYNEQFF. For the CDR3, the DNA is TGCGCCAGCAGCTTGTTTGTGAGCTACAATGAGCAGTTCTTC.

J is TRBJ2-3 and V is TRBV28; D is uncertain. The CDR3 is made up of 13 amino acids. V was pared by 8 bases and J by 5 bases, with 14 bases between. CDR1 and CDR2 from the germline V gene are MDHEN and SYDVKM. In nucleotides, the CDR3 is TGTGCCAGCCATACAAAAATGGTAGATACGCAGTATTTT. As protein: CASHTKMVDTQYF.

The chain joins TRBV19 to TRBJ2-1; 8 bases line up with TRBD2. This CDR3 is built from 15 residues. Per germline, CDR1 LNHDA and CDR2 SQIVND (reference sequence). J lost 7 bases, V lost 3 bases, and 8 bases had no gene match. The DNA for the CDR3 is TGTGCCAGTAGTATTGAAAGCGGGAGTTTAAATGAGCAGTTCTTC. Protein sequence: CASSIESGSLNEQFF.

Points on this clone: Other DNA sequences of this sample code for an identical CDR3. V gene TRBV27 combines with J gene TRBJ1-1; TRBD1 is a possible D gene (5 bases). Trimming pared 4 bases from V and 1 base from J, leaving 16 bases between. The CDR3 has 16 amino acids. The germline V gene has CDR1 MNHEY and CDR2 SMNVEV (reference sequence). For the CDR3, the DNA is TGTGCCAGCAGTTCTCCCGGCGGGGGAAGGAACACTGAAGCTTTCTTT. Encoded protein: CASSSPGGGRNTEAFF.

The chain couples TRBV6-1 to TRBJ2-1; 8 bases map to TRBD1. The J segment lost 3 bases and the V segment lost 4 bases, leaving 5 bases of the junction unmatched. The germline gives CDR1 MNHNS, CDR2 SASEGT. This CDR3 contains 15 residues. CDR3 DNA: TGTGCCAGCAGTGGGGACAGGTTTTTCTACAATGAGCAGTTCTTC. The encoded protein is CASSGDRFFYNEQFF.

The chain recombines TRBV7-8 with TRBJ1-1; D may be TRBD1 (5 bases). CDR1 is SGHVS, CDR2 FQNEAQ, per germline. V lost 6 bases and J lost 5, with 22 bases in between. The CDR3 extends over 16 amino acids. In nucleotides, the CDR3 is TGTGCCAGCAGTTCGCTGACCAGGGAAGTGGCAACTGAAGCTTTCTTT. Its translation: CASSSLTREVATEAFF.

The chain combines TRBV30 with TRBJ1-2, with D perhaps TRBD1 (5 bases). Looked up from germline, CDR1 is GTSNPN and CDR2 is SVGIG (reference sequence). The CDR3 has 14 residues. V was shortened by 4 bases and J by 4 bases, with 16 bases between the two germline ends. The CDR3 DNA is TGTGCCTGGACCCCGGGGGAGGGCACCTATGGCTACACCTTC. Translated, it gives CAWTPGEGTYGYTF.

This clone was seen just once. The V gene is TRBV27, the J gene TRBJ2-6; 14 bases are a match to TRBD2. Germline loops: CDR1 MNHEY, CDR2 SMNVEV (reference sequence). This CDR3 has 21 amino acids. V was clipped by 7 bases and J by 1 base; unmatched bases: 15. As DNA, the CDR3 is TGTGCCAGCACATTTAGCCCGGGACTAGCGGGAGAAGCTTCTGGGGCCAACGTCCTGACTTTC. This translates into CASTFSPGLAGEASGANVLTF.

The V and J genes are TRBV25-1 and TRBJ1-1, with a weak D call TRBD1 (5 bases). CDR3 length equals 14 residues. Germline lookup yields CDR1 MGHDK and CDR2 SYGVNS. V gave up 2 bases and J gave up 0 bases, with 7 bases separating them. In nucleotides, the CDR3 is TGTGCCAGCAGTGAACAGGGTATGAACACTGAAGCTTTCTTT. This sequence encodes CASSEQGMNTEAFF.

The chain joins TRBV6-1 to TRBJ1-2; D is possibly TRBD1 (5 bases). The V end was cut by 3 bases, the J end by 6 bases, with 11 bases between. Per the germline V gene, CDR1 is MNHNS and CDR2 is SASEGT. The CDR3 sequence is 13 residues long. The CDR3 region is CASSESGFDGYTF. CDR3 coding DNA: TGTGCCAGCAGTGAGTCAGGGTTTGATGGCTACACCTTC.

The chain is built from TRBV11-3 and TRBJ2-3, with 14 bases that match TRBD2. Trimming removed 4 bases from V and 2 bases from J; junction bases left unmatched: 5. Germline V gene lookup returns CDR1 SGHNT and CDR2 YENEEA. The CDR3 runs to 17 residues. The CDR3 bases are TGTGCCAGCAGCTACGGACTAGCGGGAGGATACACAGATACGCAGTATTTT. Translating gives CASSYGLAGGYTDTQYF.

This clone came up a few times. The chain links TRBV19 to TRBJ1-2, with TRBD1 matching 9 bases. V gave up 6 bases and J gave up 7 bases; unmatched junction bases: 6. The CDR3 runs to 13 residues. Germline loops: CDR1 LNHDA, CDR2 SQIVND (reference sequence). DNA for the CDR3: TGTGCCAGTAGGGGCCGGGACAGGGCTGGCTACACCTTC. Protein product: CASRGRDRAGYTF.

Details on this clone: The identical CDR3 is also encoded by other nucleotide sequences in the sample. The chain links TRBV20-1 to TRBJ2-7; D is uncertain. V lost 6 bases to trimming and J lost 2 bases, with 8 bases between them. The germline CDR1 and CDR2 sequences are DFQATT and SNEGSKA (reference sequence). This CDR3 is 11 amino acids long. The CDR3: CSAARTYEQYF. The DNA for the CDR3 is TGCAGTGCCGCCCGGACCTACGAGCAGTACTTC.

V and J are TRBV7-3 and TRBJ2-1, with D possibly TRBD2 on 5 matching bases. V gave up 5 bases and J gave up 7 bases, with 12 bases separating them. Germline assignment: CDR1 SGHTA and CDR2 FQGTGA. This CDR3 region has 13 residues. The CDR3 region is CASSTQLGNEQFF. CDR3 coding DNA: TGTGCCAGCAGCACACAACTAGGAAATGAGCAGTTCTTC.

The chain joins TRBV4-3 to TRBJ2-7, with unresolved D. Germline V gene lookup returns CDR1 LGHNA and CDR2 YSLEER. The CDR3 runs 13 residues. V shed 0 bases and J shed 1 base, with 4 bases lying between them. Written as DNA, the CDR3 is TGCGCCAGCAGCCAAGAGGCGTCCTACGAGCAGTACTTC. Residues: CASSQEASYEQYF.

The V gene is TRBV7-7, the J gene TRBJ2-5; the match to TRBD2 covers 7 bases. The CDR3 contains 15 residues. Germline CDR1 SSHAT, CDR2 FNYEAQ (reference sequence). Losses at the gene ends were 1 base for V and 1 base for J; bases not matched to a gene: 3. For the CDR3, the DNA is TGTGCCAGCAGCTTAGGGCTAGCGGCCCAAGAGACCCAGTACTTC. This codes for CASSLGLAAQETQYF.

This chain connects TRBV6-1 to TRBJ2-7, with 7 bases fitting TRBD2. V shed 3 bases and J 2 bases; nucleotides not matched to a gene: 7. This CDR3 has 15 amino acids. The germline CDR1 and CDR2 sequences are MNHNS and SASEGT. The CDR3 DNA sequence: TGTGCCAGCAGTGATGTGTCTAGCGGTCCCTACGAGCAGTACTTC. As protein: CASSDVSSGPYEQYF.

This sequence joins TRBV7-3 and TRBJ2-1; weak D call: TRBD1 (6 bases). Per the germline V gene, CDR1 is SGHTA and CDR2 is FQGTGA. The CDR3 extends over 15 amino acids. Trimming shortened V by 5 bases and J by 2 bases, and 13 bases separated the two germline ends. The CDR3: CASSPDRSTYNEQFF. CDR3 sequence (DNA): TGTGCCAGCAGCCCCGACAGGTCTACCTACAATGAGCAGTTCTTC.

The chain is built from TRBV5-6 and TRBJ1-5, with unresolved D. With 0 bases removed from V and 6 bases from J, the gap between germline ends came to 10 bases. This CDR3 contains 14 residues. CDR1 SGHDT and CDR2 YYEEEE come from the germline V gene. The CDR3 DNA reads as TGTGCCAGCAGCTTGGCGGGAGGGAGTCAGCCCCAGCATTTT. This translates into CASSLAGGSQPQHF. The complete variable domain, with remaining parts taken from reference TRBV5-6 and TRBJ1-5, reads DAGVTQSPTHLIKTRGQQVTLRCSPKSGHDTVSWYQQALGQGPQFIFQYYEEEERQRGNFPDRFSGHQFPNYSSELNVNALLLGDSALYLCASSLAGGSQPQHFGDGTRLSIL.

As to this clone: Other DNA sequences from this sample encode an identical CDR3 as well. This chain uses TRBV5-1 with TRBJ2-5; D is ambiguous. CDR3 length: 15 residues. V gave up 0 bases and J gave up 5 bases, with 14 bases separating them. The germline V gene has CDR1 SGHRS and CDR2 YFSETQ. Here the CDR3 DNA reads TGCGCCAGCAGCTTGGCAGGTAGGGCCGAGGAGACCCAGTACTTC. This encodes CASSLAGRAEETQYF. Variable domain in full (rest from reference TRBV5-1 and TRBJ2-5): KAGVTQTPRYLIKTRGQQVTLSCSPISGHRSVSWYQQTPGQGLQFLFEYFSETQRNKGNFPGRFSGRQFSNSRSEMNVSTLELGDSALYLCASSLAGRAEETQYFGPGTRLLVL.

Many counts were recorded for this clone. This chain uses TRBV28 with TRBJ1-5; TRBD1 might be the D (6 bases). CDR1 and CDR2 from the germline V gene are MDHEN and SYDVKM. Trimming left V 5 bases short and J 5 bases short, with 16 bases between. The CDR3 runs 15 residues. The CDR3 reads CASSIAGTPDQPQHF. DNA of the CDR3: TGTGCCAGCAGTATTGCCGGGACACCTGATCAGCCCCAGCATTTT.

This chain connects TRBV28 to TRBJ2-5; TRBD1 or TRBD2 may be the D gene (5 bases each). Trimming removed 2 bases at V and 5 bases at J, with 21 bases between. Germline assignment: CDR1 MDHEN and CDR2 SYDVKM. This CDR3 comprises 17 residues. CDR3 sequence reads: CASSLIGVFGARETQYF. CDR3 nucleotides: TGTGCCAGCAGTTTAATCGGAGTTTTCGGGGCGAGGGAGACCCAGTACTTC.

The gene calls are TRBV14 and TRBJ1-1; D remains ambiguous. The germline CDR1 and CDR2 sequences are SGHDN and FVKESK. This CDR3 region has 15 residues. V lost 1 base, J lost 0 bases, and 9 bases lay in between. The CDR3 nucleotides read TGTGCCAGCAGCCAAGTCGCTTCGGTGAACACTGAAGCTTTCTTT. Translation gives CASSQVASVNTEAFF.

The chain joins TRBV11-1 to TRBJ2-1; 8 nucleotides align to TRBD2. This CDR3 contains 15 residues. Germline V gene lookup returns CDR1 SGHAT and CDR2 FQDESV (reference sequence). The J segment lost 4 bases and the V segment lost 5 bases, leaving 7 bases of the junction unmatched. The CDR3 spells CASSPRLARYNEQFF. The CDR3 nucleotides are TGTGCCAGCAGCCCCCGACTAGCGCGGTACAATGAGCAGTTCTTC.

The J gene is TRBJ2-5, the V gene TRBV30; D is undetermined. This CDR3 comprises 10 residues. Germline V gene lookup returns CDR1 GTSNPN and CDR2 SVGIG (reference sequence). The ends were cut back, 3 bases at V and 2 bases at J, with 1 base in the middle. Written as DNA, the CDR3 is TGTGCCTGGAGGCAAGAGACCCAGTACTTC. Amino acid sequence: CAWRQETQYF. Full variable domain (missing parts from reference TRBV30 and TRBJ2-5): SQTIHQWPATLVQPVGSPLSLECTVEGTSNPNLYWYRQAAGRGLQLLFYSVGIGQISSEVPQNLSASRPQDRQFILSSKKLLLSDSGFYLCAWRQETQYFGPGTRLLVL.